The source of this T cell receptor (beta chain) is a study of blood T cell repertoires in COVID-19 (dated by TCRdb to the early 2020s). Background on the whole study: Samples covering the acute and convalescent phases of COVID-19 were provided by collaborators in the United States, Italy and Spain. The prospective study material was composed of cDNA or gDNA derived from T cells, B-cell-depleted T cells, or PBMCs. Subjects who had been exposed to COVID-19, were actively infected with it, or had recovered from it provided the deeply sampled blood TCRbeta repertoires that made up the dataset. The repertoires were released in a freely available public database meant as a resource for research on the immune response to SARS-CoV-2. The samples were drawn from two sources: the first 160 participants of the ongoing ImmuneRACE study, and 1,000 to 1,500 subjects contributed by 6 global collaborators. The sample metadata nearly always contained a de-identified subject ID, COVID-19 status, age in years and sex. Where available, HLA class I and class II types were obtained from metadata supplied by the sample provider rather than from assay-based typing.

Each collaborating institution followed its own protocols to collect whole blood in K2EDTA tubes. For TCRbeta analysis, collaborators shipped samples as frozen whole blood, isolated PBMCs, or DNA extracted from either of those sample types. General study outcomes and caveats: Clinical and demographic metadata were provided uncurated, with the amount varying by source and participant.

The germline V end is reduced by 4 bases and the J end by 4 bases; junction bases left unmatched: 2. CDR1 and CDR2, looked up from the germline V gene, are SGHTA and FQGTGA. The CDR3 covers 14 residues, taking in both the cysteine and the phenylalanine. Of the read, only the CDR3 DNA is kept; its 42 bases are in frame from base 1. TCRbeta CDR3 regions were amplified from genomic DNA by means of the immunoSEQ Assay, a bias-controlled multiplex PCR. As for the authors' bioinformatics: Nucleated cell counts per sample were estimated from amplification of reference gene primers within the assay. To quantify the absolute abundance of each unique TCRbeta CDR3 rearrangement, sequence reads were collapsed and filtered. For each sample, productive Simpson clonality was calculated by taking the square root of Simpson's diversity index across productive rearrangements. Drawn from immuneACCESS, this table holds only the in-frame rearrangements with V and J called that TCRdb kept. Clones are partly lost; checked studies trace under half to an unresolved V gene and leave the rest unexplained. V and J calls and clone size follow that table, whereas D and trimming were derived from the DNA. Recorded for this sample are approximately 38,000 clones; about 87% of them occurred a single time. Of the sample, 7% to 8.5% is held by the ten largest clones.

This clone has more than one count but fewer than ten. It has no known antigen specificity. Per-nucleotide qualities are absent, and no much larger clonotype sits a single base away. The TCR originated in a human donor in a cohort sampled during active COVID-19. Sequenced sample: peripheral blood. The V gene is TRBV7-3 and the J gene is TRBJ2-3; 10 bases in the junction line up with TRBD2. The nucleotides read TGTGCCAGCAGCTCGCTAGCGGGGGCAGATACGCAGTATTTT. It translates as CASSSLAGADTQYF.